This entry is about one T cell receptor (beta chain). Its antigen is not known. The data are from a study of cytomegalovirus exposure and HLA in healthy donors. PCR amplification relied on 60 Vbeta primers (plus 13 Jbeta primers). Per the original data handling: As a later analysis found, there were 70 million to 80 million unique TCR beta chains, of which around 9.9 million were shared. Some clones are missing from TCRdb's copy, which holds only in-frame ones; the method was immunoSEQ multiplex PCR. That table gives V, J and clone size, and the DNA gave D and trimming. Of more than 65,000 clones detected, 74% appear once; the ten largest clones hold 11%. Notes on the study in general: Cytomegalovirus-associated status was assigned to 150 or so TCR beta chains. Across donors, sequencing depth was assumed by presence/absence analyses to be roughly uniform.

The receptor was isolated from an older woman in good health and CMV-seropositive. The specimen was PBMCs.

The CDR3 here is CASSQQGQLTDTQYF. The CDR3 DNA reads TGCGCCAGCAGCCAACAGGGACAATTGACAGATACGCAGTATTTT. The chain combines TRBV4-1 with TRBJ2-3, with a weak D call TRBD1 (6 bases). Between the trimmed V and J ends, which lost 2 bases and 3 bases, there was a span of 12 bases. There are 15 residues in the CDR3. Looked up from germline, CDR1 is MGHRA and CDR2 is YSYEKL.